This record looks at one TCR beta chain sequence and its context. Additional DNA sequences in this sample encode the identical CDR3. This entry comes from a study of T cell responses to AZD1222 COVID-19 vaccine. Profiled with immunoSEQ multiplex PCR; TCRdb holds only in-frame clones, not every one. The sample yields approximately 98,000 clones, 70% to 90% seen once. The V gene's germline CDR1 is SGHTA and CDR2 FQGNSA. The CDR3 is 13 residues long. With 5 bases removed from V and 5 bases from J, the gap between germline ends came to 9 bases. The chain has TRBV7-2 and TRBJ2-2; perhaps TRBD2 as D (6 bases). The receptor comes from an adult in good health. This specimen consisted of peripheral blood, obtained on day 0 of AZD1222 vaccination. Written as DNA, the CDR3 is TGTGCCAGCAGCAGTGGGGGGACCGGGGAGCTGTTTTTT. Amino acids: CASSSGGTGELFF.